This T cell receptor (beta chain) was retrieved from a study of T cell responses to AZD1222 COVID-19 vaccine (dated by TCRdb to about 2021). Regarding the research as a whole: TCR sequencing covered approximately 230 trial participants: nearly 210 given two doses of AZD1222 and approximately 26 given two doses of MenACWY control vaccine. Trial participants were enrolled by age into subgroups of 18-55, 56-69 and 70-plus years, and roughly 160, 29 and 62 TCR-sequenced participants, respectively, were included in these subgroups. General study outcomes and caveats: No day 14 peak-response samples were available, so repertoires were characterized only after the peak T cell response. Nearly half of unique spike-specific TCRs reportedly recognized epitopes outside regions mutated in the B.1.351 and B.1.1.7 variants. The vaccine-associated CD4 TCRs covered the entire spike protein, and the dominant responses fell in regions 160-218 and 743-854. Most participants were white British and females outnumbered males, and the authors suggested that clonal diversity may have been underestimated. The 56-69-year group was small, and its depth increase did not reach significance, likely because of low power. A significant rise in spike-specific TCR breadth and depth was observed after two AZD1222 doses relative to day 0 and relative to MenACWY recipients. Conclusions about previously exposed vaccinees are limited, since just a handful of AZD1222 recipients were seropositive for SARS-CoV-2 at baseline.

CDR1 MNHEY and CDR2 SMNVEV are derived from the germline V gene (reference sequence). The CDR3, cysteine through phenylalanine, is 13 amino acids long. The kept DNA is CDR3 alone, 39 bases in frame from the first base. Trimming costs V 5 bases and J 0 bases, and their ends lie 8 bases apart. The CDR3 regions of human TCRbeta chains were analyzed by immunosequencing. The authors' pipeline ran thus. Repertoire TCRs were checked for matches against a reference library of SARS-CoV-2-specific TCRs that had been generated using the MIRA antigen-specificity platform. Breadth meant the fraction of unique TCRs that were SARS-CoV-2-associated, whereas depth meant the fraction of total T cells that were SARS-CoV-2-associated. Using the MIRA data, every spike-specific TCR was mapped to the spike region that the TCR reacted to and assigned to either a CD4 or a CD8 class. Log10-transformed breadth and depth values were compared by one-way ANOVA with Sidak's multiple comparisons tests. As stored in TCRdb, this immuneACCESS dataset retains in-frame rearrangements with V and J assigned. A fraction of the clones does not appear; measured against another copy, unresolved V genes explain less than half of the discrepancy, and the remainder lacks a known reason. Clonal size and the V and J genes are those of that table, whereas D and trimming came from the DNA. In this sample the table shows about 140,000 clones, roughly 93% of which occur a single time. The ten largest make up about 1.9% of the sample.

Read against the paper, the sample's time point label means: about 28 days (+/-7) after the second vaccine dose. AZD1222 recipients whose second dose came at about 4 weeks and those whose second dose came at about 12 weeks were combined into one group, since spike-specific TCR depth and breadth did not differ between the two schedules. Vaccinee samples were obtained from the UK trials COV001 and COV002, which included a single-blind randomized controlled phase 2/3 trial of AZD1222 (ChAdOx1 nCoV-19) in healthy adults. Trial participant PBMC samples were collected at day 0 and day 28 after the second dose for TCRbeta chain sequencing. About this clone: The antigen this receptor binds is unknown. No clone much larger than this one lies a single base away; base qualities are absent.

The sequence was obtained from an adult who received the AZD1222 COVID-19 vaccine. This sequence uses TRBV27 and TRBJ2-7; no D segment can be confidently identified. Specimen: peripheral blood, collected 28 days after the second AZD1222 dose. The CDR3 here reads CASSALRSYEQYF. The bases read TGTGCCAGCAGTGCCTTGCGCTCCTACGAGCAGTACTTC.